Listed here are 29 T cell receptor beta chains from one sample, sequenced in a study of T cells after yellow fever vaccination. TCRdb itself ran the 5' RACE reads through MiXCR, one entry per CDR3 protein. The table has about 300,000 distinct CDR3 sequences, around 6.8% seen once. The material sequenced was PBMCs, taken about 41 days after the first yellow fever vaccination. These receptors originate from a man aged 18 to 35 who received the YFV17D yellow fever vaccine.

This clonotype came up many times. The gene calls are TRBV12-3 or TRBV12-4 and TRBJ2-3; D gene uncertain. The germline V and J ends were trimmed by 6 bases and 1 base, with 5 bases remaining between them. The CDR3 consists of 12 residues. The CDR3 loop is CASSEGTDTQYF. The CDR3 nucleotides read TGTGCCAGCAGCGAGGGCACAGATACGCAGTATTTT.

There are a few counts of this clonotype. The chain combines TRBV10-3 with TRBJ1-1, with D perhaps TRBD1 (5 bases). The CDR3 runs 16 residues. Germline V lookup: CDR1 ENHRY, CDR2 SYGVKD. The ends were cut back, 6 bases at V and 4 bases at J, with 21 bases in the middle. The DNA of the CDR3 is TGTGCCATCAGGCTACAGGTAGGAAGTGGTGGCACTGAAGCTTTCTTT. Encoded protein: CAIRLQVGSGGTEAFF.

There are many counts of this clonotype. A junction boundary mismatches the germline segment, possibly from a read error. The chain carries TRBV5-6 and TRBJ2-1; no clear D. Germline values: CDR1 SGHDT, CDR2 YYEEEE. The CDR3 spans 12 residues. DNA of the CDR3: TGTGCCAGCACCTTGGGGTACAATGAGCAGTTCTTC. It encodes CASTLGYNEQFF.

The sample holds many counts of this clonotype. The rearrangement uses TRBV7-2 and TRBJ2-3; D gene ambiguous. V lost 5 bases and J lost 3, with 9 bases in between. The CDR3 loop spans 13 amino acids. Germline-derived CDR1 and CDR2 are SGHTA and FQGNSA. CDR3 in amino acids: CASSLTITDTQYF. The CDR3 DNA follows: TGTGCCAGCAGCCTTACGATAACAGATACGCAGTATTTT.

The chain combines TRBV13 with TRBJ2-7, with TRBD2 matching over 8 bases. This CDR3 has 16 amino acids. J gave up 2 bases and V 4 bases, and 10 bases lay outside the gene matches. Germline V gene data show CDR1 as PRHDT and CDR2 as FYEKMQ (reference sequence). DNA of the CDR3: TGTGCCAGCAGCTCCCGGCTTAGCGGGACCCCCTACGAGCAGTACTTC. Translation gives CASSSRLSGTPYEQYF.

This clonotype was detected only a few times. This chain links TRBV4-2 with TRBJ1-3; a possible D gene is TRBD1 (5 bases). Germline V gene lookup returns CDR1 LGHNA and CDR2 YNFKEQ. CDR3 size: 14 residues. Between the trimmed V and J ends, which lost 3 bases and 4 bases, there was a span of 10 bases. The chain's CDR3 is CASSHLGRGNTIYF. DNA of the CDR3: TGTGCCAGCAGCCACCTGGGGCGCGGAAACACCATATATTTT.

This clonotype was observed a few times. J is TRBJ2-5 and V is TRBV28; 10 bases agree with TRBD2. Germline V CDR1 and CDR2: MDHEN, SYDVKM. Trimming removed 5 bases from V and 5 bases from J; junction bases left unmatched: 11. CDR3 length: 16 amino acids. The CDR3, as DNA: TGTGCCAGCAGTGTCGTTAGCGGGGGGACATGGGAGACCCAGTACTTC. Translation: CASSVVSGGTWETQYF.

The table lists this clonotype with many counts. The chain couples TRBV20-1 to TRBJ2-7, with D uncertain. V shed 4 bases and J shed 0 bases, with 13 bases lying between them. Germline assignment: CDR1 DFQATT and CDR2 SNEGSKA (reference sequence). The CDR3 runs to 14 residues. DNA of the CDR3: TGCAGTGCTACATCACCGGAGAGCTCCTACGAGCAGTACTTC. Its translation is CSATSPESSYEQYF.

This sequence joins TRBV12-3 or TRBV12-4 and TRBJ2-7, with D perhaps being TRBD1 or TRBD2 (5 bases each). The V and J ends lost 0 bases and 2 bases respectively, with 14 bases between them. The CDR3 consists of 16 residues. CDR3 loop: CASSLAEGEQAYEQYF. In DNA, the CDR3 is TGTGCCAGCAGTTTAGCCGAAGGGGAGCAGGCCTACGAGCAGTACTTC.

This CDR3 is CASSVGVRTQETQYF. As DNA, the CDR3 is TGTGCCAGCAGCGTAGGTGTGCGTACGCAAGAGACCCAGTACTTC. The chain carries TRBV9 and TRBJ2-5; D is ambiguous. The CDR3 runs to 15 residues. Germline V gene data show CDR1 as SGDLS and CDR2 as YYNGEE. The germline V and J ends were trimmed by 0 bases and 2 bases, with 11 bases remaining between them.

This clonotype was seen a handful of times. The germline gene is not matched at one end of the junction; a read error may be the cause. This chain connects TRBV4-3 to TRBJ2-5, with a weak D call TRBD2 (6 bases). This CDR3 spans 15 amino acids. The germline V gene encodes CDR1 LGHNA and CDR2 YSLEER. The CDR3: CASSQDSGDQETQYF. CDR3 sequence (DNA): TGCGCCAGCAGCCAAGATTCGGGAGACCAGGAGACCCAGTACTTC.

A few counts support this clonotype. The V call is TRBV5-4, the J call TRBJ1-1; no definite D call. The germline V and J ends were trimmed by 3 bases and 0 bases, with 15 bases remaining between them. Germline-derived CDR1 and CDR2 are SGHNT and YYREEE (reference sequence). CDR3 size: 16 residues. DNA for the CDR3: TGTGCCAGCAGCTCCCCAAGAGAATCACTGAACACTGAAGCTTTCTTT. Translated, it gives CASSSPRESLNTEAFF.

This clonotype came up many times. The chain recombines TRBV12-3 or TRBV12-4 with TRBJ2-3, with TRBD2 as a possible D gene (6 bases). V lost 3 bases and J 2 bases, leaving 12 bases between the germline ends. This CDR3 is built from 15 residues. The CDR3 spells CASSFGGMDTDTQYF. CDR3 bases: TGTGCCAGCAGTTTTGGGGGGATGGACACAGATACGCAGTATTTT.

The chain couples TRBV10-3 to TRBJ2-7, with TRBD1 matching over 9 bases. The CDR3 loop spans 13 amino acids. Germline V gene sequence: CDR1 ENHRY, CDR2 SYGVKD. V was clipped by 7 bases and J by 6 bases; unmatched bases: 7. In DNA form, the CDR3 reads TGTGCCATCACAGAGGGACAGGGTAGCGAGCAGTACGTC. The encoded protein is CAITEGQGSEQYV.

CDR3 loop: CASSLGEGARDTQYF. CDR3 DNA: TGCGCCAGCAGCTTGGGGGAGGGGGCCAGAGATACGCAGTATTTT. The rearrangement uses TRBV5-1 and TRBJ2-3, with D tentatively TRBD1 or TRBD2 (7 bases each). The CDR3 consists of 15 residues. Trimming took off 0 bases at V and 5 bases at J, with 13 bases between the two ends. Germline V gene data show CDR1 as SGHRS and CDR2 as YFSETQ.

This clonotype was counted only a few times. The V gene is TRBV6-2 or TRBV6-3, the J gene TRBJ1-2; 8 bases fit TRBD1. The trim removed 7 bases at V and 4 bases at J, leaving 5 bases unmatched. CDR3 length equals 13 residues. Germline CDR1 MNHEY, CDR2 SVGEGT. The CDR3 is CASTGTGPYGYTF. CDR3 DNA: TGTGCCAGCACAGGGACAGGCCCCTATGGCTACACCTTC.

This clonotype was picked up a small number of times. This chain connects TRBV7-2 to TRBJ2-7; the D is unclear. This CDR3 region has 15 residues. V lost 0 bases and J lost 2, with 11 bases in between. Germline V lookup: CDR1 SGHTA, CDR2 FQGNSA. The CDR3 sequence is CASSLAGGYAYEQYF. DNA of the CDR3: TGTGCCAGCAGCTTAGCCGGCGGATACGCCTACGAGCAGTACTTC.

This clonotype came up a few times. The V gene is TRBV5-1, the J gene TRBJ1-4; TRBD1 is a possible D gene (6 bases). CDR3 length equals 15 residues. Germline assignment: CDR1 SGHRS and CDR2 YFSETQ. V dropped 0 bases and J dropped 7 bases, with 13 bases sitting between them. The CDR3 DNA follows: TGCGCCAGCAGCTTGGATCGGGGGCGGGGTGAAAAACTGTTTTTT. Translating it yields CASSLDRGRGEKLFF.

V and J are TRBV7-8 and TRBJ2-6; D remains ambiguous. Trimming removed 3 bases at V and 0 bases at J, with 12 bases between. CDR1 and CDR2 from the germline V gene are SGHVS and FQNEAQ. The CDR3 is 17 amino acids. This chain's CDR3 is CASSFPRTGSGANVLTF. The DNA of the CDR3 is TGTGCCAGCAGCTTCCCCCGGACGGGCTCTGGGGCCAACGTCCTGACTTTC.

This clonotype was counted a few times. The chain uses TRBV24-1 and TRBJ2-1; 8 nucleotides agree with TRBD2. The germline V gene has CDR1 KGHDR and CDR2 SFDVKD. The CDR3 spans 17 residues. The ends lost 2 bases at V and 3 bases at J; junction bases unmatched: 8. The CDR3 protein is CATSDSKGLARYNEQFF. The CDR3 DNA reads as TGTGCCACCAGTGATTCTAAAGGACTAGCTCGCTACAATGAGCAGTTCTTC.

This clonotype has more than one count but fewer than ten. The V and J genes are TRBV7-9 and TRBJ1-3; D perhaps matches TRBD1 (5 bases). V was clipped by 4 bases and J by 2 bases, with 15 bases between them. The CDR3 covers 16 residues. Germline V gene data show CDR1 as SEHNR and CDR2 as FQNEAQ (reference sequence). CDR3 region: CASSYVSDIPGNTIYF. CDR3 DNA sequence: TGTGCCAGCAGCTACGTGTCGGACATCCCTGGAAACACCATATATTTT.

This clonotype was observed at least ten times. J is TRBJ1-6 and V is TRBV4-3, with TRBD1 as a possible D gene (5 bases). Looked up from germline, CDR1 is LGHNA and CDR2 is YSLEER. CDR3 size: 13 residues. Trimming cost V 0 bases and J 10 bases, with 7 bases left between them. The CDR3 bases are TGCGCCAGCAGCCAAGATAGGGGATCACCCCTCCACTTT. It codes for CASSQDRGSPLHF.

This clonotype was counted only a few times. The chain employs TRBV27 and TRBJ2-5; a weak D match, TRBD1 (5 bases). The V and J ends lost 0 bases and 5 bases respectively, with 13 bases between them. Germline assignment: CDR1 MNHEY and CDR2 SMNVEV (reference sequence). CDR3 length: 15 amino acids. CDR3 coding DNA: TGTGCCAGCAGTTTATCTGCTGGGGCCAAGGAGACCCAGTACTTC. It yields the protein CASSLSAGAKETQYF.

The rearrangement uses TRBV20-1 and TRBJ2-6; TRBD2 is a possible D gene (5 bases). The CDR3 totals 16 residues. V was shortened by 6 bases and J by 0 bases, with 15 bases between the two germline ends. Germline V lookup: CDR1 DFQATT, CDR2 SNEGSKA (reference sequence). CDR3 DNA sequence: TGCAGTGCGGCACGGGGATTAACCTCTGGGGCCAACGTCCTGACTTTC. Amino acids: CSAARGLTSGANVLTF.

This clonotype has a handful of counts. V usage is TRBV12-3 or TRBV12-4 and J usage is TRBJ2-5; no reliable D call. There are 14 residues in the CDR3. Between the trimmed V and J ends, which lost 3 bases and 5 bases, there was a span of 13 bases. The CDR3 DNA sequence: TGTGCCAGCAGTTTTAGTGGTTCCACGGAGACCCAGTACTTC. Protein product: CASSFSGSTETQYF.

This sequence joins TRBV6-2 or TRBV6-3 and TRBJ2-1; D unclear. The V gene lost 7 bases and the J gene lost 6 bases, with 7 bases spanning the gap. CDR1 is MNHEY, CDR2 SVGEGT, per germline. The CDR3 has 11 residues. The CDR3 reads CASTLGNEQFF. The CDR3 DNA sequence: TGTGCCAGCACTCTTGGCAATGAGCAGTTCTTC.

There are a few counts of this clonotype. The J gene is TRBJ2-2, the V gene TRBV11-1; D is unclear. Germline V gives CDR1 SGHAT, CDR2 FQDESV (reference sequence). V was cut by 7 bases and J by 6 bases, with 15 bases left in between. The CDR3 totals 14 residues. CDR3 DNA: TGTGCCAGCACCCCGGGTGGTTACGCCGGGGAGCTGTTTTTT. It is translated as CASTPGGYAGELFF. The full variable domain, with the rest looked up from reference TRBV11-1 and TRBJ2-2, is EAEVAQSPRYKITEKSQAVAFWCDPISGHATLYWYRQILGQGPELLVQFQDESVVDDSQLPKDRFSAERLKGVDSTLKIQPAELGDSAMYLCASTPGGYAGELFFGEGSRLTVL.

V is TRBV4-1 and J is TRBJ2-7, with D unresolved. This CDR3 has 16 amino acids. Germline CDR1 MGHRA, CDR2 YSYEKL. Trimming shortened V by 1 base and J by 7 bases, and 20 bases separated the two germline ends. DNA for the CDR3: TGCGCCAGCAGCCAAGCTCCTCTGGCTACATTGGGGGAGCAGTACTTC. Encoded protein: CASSQAPLATLGEQYF.

This clonotype was seen ten or more times. The chain combines TRBV2 with TRBJ2-2; 8 bases are a match to TRBD1. Germline CDR1 reads SNHLY; CDR2 reads FYNNEI. J was trimmed by 3 bases and V by 6 bases; bases with no gene match: 6. The CDR3 contains 15 residues. The CDR3 bases are TGTGCCAGCAGCGGACAGGGCGCGGACACCGGGGAGCTGTTTTTT. It codes for CASSGQGADTGELFF. The whole variable domain, remainder taken from reference TRBV2 and TRBJ2-2, is EPEVTQTPSHQVTQMGQEVILRCVPISNHLYFYWYRQILGQKVEFLVSFYNNEISEKSEIFDDQFSVERPDGSNFTLKIRSTKLEDSAMYFCASSGQGADTGELFFGEGSRLTVL.